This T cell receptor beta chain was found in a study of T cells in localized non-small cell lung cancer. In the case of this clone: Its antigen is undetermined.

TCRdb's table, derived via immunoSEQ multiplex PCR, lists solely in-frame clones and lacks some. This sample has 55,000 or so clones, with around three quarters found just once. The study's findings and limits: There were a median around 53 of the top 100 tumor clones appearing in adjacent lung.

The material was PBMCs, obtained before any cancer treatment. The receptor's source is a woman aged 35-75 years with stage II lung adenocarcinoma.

The CDR3 spells CASSPGEGVSTEAFF. The DNA for the CDR3 is TGTGCCAGCAGCCCCGGCGAGGGGGTAAGCACTGAAGCTTTCTTT. The rearrangement links TRBV5-4 to TRBJ1-1, with a tentative D call TRBD1 (6 bases). The CDR3 extends over 15 amino acids. Germline V gene sequence: CDR1 SGHNT, CDR2 YYREEE (reference sequence). V gave up 4 bases and J gave up 4 bases, with 17 bases separating them.